The 6 T cell receptor beta chains below all came from one sample that was sequenced in a study of CD8+ T cells in alopecia areata. Alopecia areata patients had lesional scalp punch biopsies and peripheral blood taken from them. RNA was extracted and reverse transcribed into cDNA as the sequencing template. Sequencing was performed with immunoSEQ multiplex PCR; in TCRdb, only in-frame clones are kept and a portion is missing. The profile shows roughly 8,000 clones, 55% to 70% of them singletons. Sequenced material: skin, taken at week 0. The receptors come from a human donor with alopecia areata.

The chain has TRBV18 and TRBJ1-2, with TRBD1 as a possible D gene (5 bases). The CDR3 sequence is 15 residues long. The germline V and J ends were trimmed by 3 bases and 6 bases, with 17 bases remaining between them. The V gene's germline CDR1 is KGHSH and CDR2 LQKENI. CDR3 bases: TGTGCCAGCTCACCGACAAGACAGATTGGGGATGGCTACACCTTC. Its protein product is CASSPTRQIGDGYTF.

V is TRBV6-5 and J is TRBJ1-2, with TRBD1 matching over 8 bases. Germline CDR1 reads MNHEY; CDR2 reads SVGAGI. This CDR3 contains 13 residues. V lost 6 bases to trimming and J lost 7 bases; unmatched junction nucleotides: 7. CDR3 sequence (DNA): TGTGCCAGCAGACGCGGACAGGGAGTTGGCTACACCTTC. It codes for CASRRGQGVGYTF.

V is TRBV5-5 and J is TRBJ2-1, with D possibly being TRBD1 or TRBD2 (5 bases each). The CDR3 contains 14 residues. Germline CDR1 reads SGHKS; CDR2 reads YYEKEE (reference sequence). V lost 5 bases, J lost 14 bases, and 23 bases lay in between. CDR3 region: CASRGPGPSANEFF. DNA for the CDR3: TGTGCCAGCAGAGGTCCGGGACCTTCGGCCAATGAGTTCTTC.

J is TRBJ1-1 and V is TRBV19, with D possibly TRBD1 on 6 matching bases. Germline V CDR1 and CDR2: LNHDA, SQIVND (reference sequence). The V end lost 5 bases, the J end lost 8 bases, and 15 bases lay between the germline ends. The CDR3 consists of 13 residues. CDR3 coding DNA: TGTGCCAGTAGTCCTATTTCGGACAGAGAAGCTTTCTTT. Protein: CASSPISDREAFF.

The chain joins TRBV27 to TRBJ2-2; 13 nucleotides align to TRBD2. Germline assignment: CDR1 MNHEY and CDR2 SMNVEV (reference sequence). The CDR3 loop spans 19 amino acids. V shed 4 bases, J shed 0 bases, and the junction held 8 bases outside the gene matches. This CDR3 reads CASSSPLGLAGSNTGELFF. The CDR3 DNA reads TGTGCCAGCAGTTCCCCATTGGGACTAGCGGGGTCGAACACCGGGGAGCTGTTTTTT.

The chain links TRBV2 to TRBJ1-4, with D perhaps TRBD1 (6 bases). Trimming removed 4 bases from V and 4 bases from J, with 7 bases in between. This CDR3 is 13 amino acids long. Germline V lookup: CDR1 SNHLY, CDR2 FYNNEI. The chain's CDR3 is CASSGDINEKLFF. CDR3 bases: TGTGCCAGCAGTGGGGACATTAATGAAAAACTGTTTTTT.